The 8 T cell receptor beta chains given below trace back to one sample, sequenced in a study of blood T cell repertoires in COVID-19. The assay was immunoSEQ multiplex PCR, and TCRdb's table has in-frame clones only and misses some. The sample has tens of thousands of clones; approximately 85% are singletons. Sequencing input: peripheral blood. Receptors originate from a man between 45 and 60 years old with acute or convalescent COVID-19.

This chain joins TRBV11-2 and TRBJ1-1; TRBD1 might be the D (5 bases). Germline V gene lookup returns CDR1 SGHAT and CDR2 FQNNGV. Trimming removed 5 bases at V and 3 bases at J, with 13 bases between. The CDR3 covers 14 residues. CDR3 sequence reads: CASSHTRGDTEAFF. As DNA, the CDR3 is TGTGCCAGCAGCCACACTCGGGGGGACACTGAAGCTTTCTTT.

The V gene is TRBV9, the J gene TRBJ1-6, with 9 bases that match TRBD1. V was pared by 4 bases and J by 7 bases, with 6 bases of the junction left unmatched. This CDR3 has 15 residues. Germline CDR1 and CDR2: SGDLS and YYNGEE. CDR3 bases: TGTGCCAGCAGCCCCGGGACAGGGTCCAATTCACCCCTCCACTTT. It encodes CASSPGTGSNSPLHF.

V gene TRBV18 combines with J gene TRBJ2-1; 7 nucleotides line up with TRBD2. Looked up from germline, CDR1 is KGHSH and CDR2 is LQKENI. J was trimmed by 5 bases and V by 8 bases; bases with no gene match: 12. CDR3 length: 15 amino acids. CDR3: CASRGPGRGNNEQFF. The CDR3 nucleotides are TGTGCCAGCCGAGGACCAGGGAGGGGAAACAATGAGCAGTTCTTC.

The chain is built from TRBV11-1 and TRBJ2-7, with TRBD1 matching 9 bases. Trimming removed 5 bases from V and 3 bases from J; junction bases left unmatched: 5. This CDR3 region has 14 residues. Germline-derived CDR1 and CDR2 are SGHAT and FQDESV (reference sequence). CDR3 residues: CASSPWDRDYEQYF. DNA of the CDR3: TGTGCCAGCAGCCCCTGGGACAGGGACTACGAGCAGTACTTC.

The chain employs TRBV6-5 and TRBJ1-2, with 9 bases that match TRBD1. Germline CDR1 MNHEY, CDR2 SVGAGI. This CDR3 has 13 residues. V lost 4 bases to trimming and J lost 6 bases; unmatched junction nucleotides: 3. CDR3 sequence reads: CASSLGQGDGYTF. CDR3 nucleotide sequence: TGTGCCAGCAGTTTGGGACAGGGAGATGGCTACACCTTC.

The CDR3 DNA reads TGTGCCAGCAGCGACCGGGACAGGGGCATCCAAGAGACCCAGTACTTC. Translation: CASSDRDRGIQETQYF. The chain is built from TRBV11-2 and TRBJ2-5; 10 bases align to TRBD1. The CDR3 sequence is 16 residues long. Per germline, CDR1 SGHAT and CDR2 FQNNGV. Trimming at V came to 5 bases and at J to 1 base, leaving 7 bases not matched to a gene. Full variable domain (missing parts from reference TRBV11-2 and TRBJ2-5): EAGVAQSPRYKIIEKRQSVAFWCNPISGHATLYWYQQILGQGPKLLIQFQNNGVVDDSQLPKDRFSAERLKGVDSTLKIQPAKLEDSAVYLCASSDRDRGIQETQYFGPGTRLLVL.

This sequence joins TRBV25-1 and TRBJ1-1; unclear D gene. The length of the CDR3 is 12 residues. V lost 2 bases and J lost 3, with 4 bases in between. Germline V gene sequence: CDR1 MGHDK, CDR2 SYGVNS. The CDR3 is CASSEGHTEAFF. The CDR3, as DNA: TGTGCCAGCAGTGAAGGGCACACTGAAGCTTTCTTT.

This sequence joins TRBV24-1 and TRBJ1-2; unclear D gene. This CDR3 region has 12 residues. Trimming left V 1 base short and J 6 bases short, with 5 bases between. Germline assignment: CDR1 KGHDR and CDR2 SFDVKD. The CDR3 protein is CATSDFSDGYTF. In nucleotides, the CDR3 is TGTGCCACCAGTGATTTTTCGGATGGCTACACCTTC.